The subject of this entry is one T cell receptor beta chain. What it recognizes is unknown. Amplification used 60 Vbeta primers and 13 Jbeta primers. The data were produced by immunoSEQ multiplex PCR, yet TCRdb's version contains in-frame clones alone and is incomplete. In the table there are about 44,000 clones, about nine tenths of which are singletons. These data are taken from a study of cytomegalovirus exposure and HLA in healthy donors. V was shortened by 6 bases and J by 0 bases, with 12 bases between the two germline ends. Germline CDR1 is LNHDA and CDR2 is SQIVND (reference sequence). This CDR3 contains 15 residues. Study-wide findings and caveats: There were fewer than 200 TCR beta chains listed as cytomegalovirus-associated. Several of the most significant clusters were apparently associated with common viral pathogens in a later analysis. Reports showed the classifier diagnosing cytomegalovirus status with high specificity and sensitivity. CMV serostatus alone was available as immune exposure information.

The chain employs TRBV19 and TRBJ1-5, with D perhaps matching TRBD1 (5 bases). Sequenced input: PBMCs. This receptor was taken from a woman between 35 and 50 years old in good health and CMV-seropositive. Here the CDR3 reads CASSRGSYSNQPQHF. In nucleotides, the CDR3 is TGTGCCAGTAGCCGGGGGAGTTATAGCAATCAGCCCCAGCATTTT.